This T cell receptor (beta chain) derives from a study of CD8 T cells in ankylosing spondylitis. On this clonotype itself: Its antigen remains unknown.

After removal of 7 bases from V and 2 bases from J, the junction contained 4 bases not matched to a gene. CDR3 length: 13 amino acids. In germline, CDR1 is SNHLY, CDR2 FYNNEI. TCRdb passed the 5' RACE reads through MiXCR, listing each CDR3 protein once. The sample carries hundreds of thousands of distinct CDR3 sequences, 25% to 30% recorded once. Broader study findings: A number of the motif variants had already been described in reactive arthritis synovial fluid and blood. Disease-linked clones were found to be CD8+ and relatively rare in peripheral blood. Ankylosing spondylitis blood appeared to be characterized by a TCR beta motif of eight highly homologous variants.

The sequencing sample was made of blood, either unsorted or a sorted T cell fraction (not recorded which). The rearrangement uses TRBV2 and TRBJ2-7, with TRBD1 matching over 8 bases. The sequence was collected from a male donor with ankylosing spondylitis. CDR3 DNA sequence: TGTGCCAGCAAACGACAGGGGACCTACGAGCAGTACGTC. Its translation: CASKRQGTYEQYV.